This T cell receptor beta chain was profiled in a study of control samples from healthy donors and cancer patients. Germline V gives CDR1 SGHRS, CDR2 YFSETQ. Trimming left V 0 bases short and J 4 bases short, with 16 bases between. The CDR3 length is 16 residues. Method: immunoSEQ multiplex PCR; TCRdb's copy keeps in-frame clones and lacks some. The profile shows 84,000 or so clones, 91% of them singletons. The sequenced sample consisted of blood. The chain combines TRBV5-1 with TRBJ1-2; D ambiguous. The clonotype was recovered from a man aged 45-65 years in good health. The CDR3 here is CASSLDGGQSFYGYTF. The CDR3 region has the DNA TGCGCCAGCAGCTTGGATGGTGGGCAGTCCTTCTATGGCTACACCTTC.